This entry lists 19 T cell receptor beta chains sequenced from one sample in a study of OX40 agonist ivuxolimab in advanced cancers. Here immunoSEQ multiplex PCR was the method, and the copy in TCRdb shows in-frame clones only, minus some. The profile shows some 55,000 clones, 60% to 80% of them singletons. The source was CD4+ or CD8+ T cells sorted from blood, collected in a trial of the OX40 agonist ivuxolimab. The receptors stem from an adult with an advanced solid tumor such as melanoma, head and neck, liver or kidney cancer.

This clone was observed a handful of times. The V and J genes are TRBV5-5 and TRBJ2-5; D might be TRBD2 (7 bases). The germline CDR1 and CDR2 sequences are SGHKS and YYEKEE (reference sequence). The V gene lost 3 bases and the J gene lost 5 bases, with 17 bases spanning the gap. The CDR3 totals 15 residues. The CDR3 nucleotides read TGTGCCAGCAGCTCCACGGGGGGCGTCTCGGAGACCCAGTACTTC. This gives the protein CASSSTGGVSETQYF.

The V gene is TRBV5-1, the J gene TRBJ1-4; TRBD1 aligns across 9 bases. V was pared by 6 bases and J by 3 bases, with 6 bases of the junction left unmatched. This CDR3 contains 15 residues. CDR1 and CDR2 from the germline V gene are SGHRS and YFSETQ. The CDR3 is CASNRQGGPNEKLFF. The CDR3 DNA follows: TGCGCCAGCAACCGACAGGGGGGGCCTAATGAAAAACTGTTTTTT.

This clone was seen more than once but under ten times. The chain recombines TRBV27 with TRBJ1-2, with a possible D match to TRBD1 (5 bases). CDR1 is MNHEY, CDR2 SMNVEV, per germline (reference sequence). The CDR3 runs 13 residues. Trimming removed 5 bases at V and 4 bases at J, with 11 bases between. The CDR3 DNA reads TGTGCCAGCAGTCGAACCGGGACCTATGGCTACACCTTC. Translation gives CASSRTGTYGYTF.

The J gene is TRBJ2-1, the V gene TRBV7-2; D remains ambiguous. This CDR3 is built from 17 residues. V was trimmed by 2 bases and J by 0 bases, leaving 14 bases between them. CDR1 is SGHTA and CDR2 is FQGNSA in the germline V gene. The CDR3 sequence: CASSLRAPRASYNEQFF. DNA of the CDR3: TGTGCCAGCAGCTTAAGAGCACCTCGGGCCTCCTACAATGAGCAGTTCTTC.

The chain carries TRBV7-8 and TRBJ1-1; possible D gene TRBD1, 6 bases. The CDR3 spans 14 residues. The ends were cut back, 5 bases at V and 4 bases at J, with 14 bases in the middle. From germline, CDR1 is SGHVS and CDR2 FQNEAQ. The CDR3 coding sequence is TGTGCCAGCAGCCCTATCAGGACAGCCACTGAAGCTTTCTTT. Encoded protein: CASSPIRTATEAFF.

The gene calls are TRBV5-1 and TRBJ2-3; 8 bases agree with TRBD1. CDR3 size: 15 residues. V trimming: 2 bases; J trimming: 2 bases; junction bases outside the gene matches: 4. Per the germline V gene, CDR1 is SGHRS and CDR2 is YFSETQ. The CDR3 protein is CASSLRTGTTDTQYF. The CDR3 region has the DNA TGCGCCAGCAGCTTAAGGACAGGGACCACAGATACGCAGTATTTT.

In DNA form, the CDR3 reads TGTGCCAGCAGCTTGGGCGGGAGGGTCACCGGGGAGCTGTTTTTT. This sequence encodes CASSLGGRVTGELFF. The chain couples TRBV7-9 to TRBJ2-2, with TRBD2 matching over 9 bases. The CDR3 loop spans 15 amino acids. Germline CDR1 SEHNR, CDR2 FQNEAQ (reference sequence). The V segment lost 3 bases and the J segment 4 bases; nucleotides outside the gene matches: 3.

This clone appeared a few times. The chain has TRBV7-2 and TRBJ2-5; TRBD2 matches 9 bases. The junction had 7 bases not matched to a gene; V was cut back by 5 bases and J by 0 bases. The CDR3 is 16 amino acids. From germline, CDR1 is SGHTA and CDR2 FQGNSA. CDR3 region: CASSPRLADNQETQYF. The CDR3 DNA is TGTGCCAGCAGCCCCCGACTAGCGGACAACCAAGAGACCCAGTACTTC.

The chain recombines TRBV2 with TRBJ1-6, with no clear D. Trimming shortened V by 5 bases and J by 9 bases, and 5 bases separated the two germline ends. The germline V gene has CDR1 SNHLY and CDR2 FYNNEI. CDR3 length: 11 amino acids. The CDR3 coding sequence is TGTGCCAGCAGTATGGGTTCACCCCTCCACTTT. Amino acids: CASSMGSPLHF.

The chain carries TRBV7-2 and TRBJ1-3; 8 bases are shared with TRBD1. V lost 5 bases to trimming and J lost 4 bases; unmatched junction nucleotides: 7. Germline V gene data show CDR1 as SGHTA and CDR2 as FQGNSA. The CDR3 has 15 amino acids. Written as DNA, the CDR3 is TGTGCCAGCAGCCCCCGGACAGGGACAGGAAACACCATATATTTT. This gives the protein CASSPRTGTGNTIYF.

The chain joins TRBV6-5 to TRBJ1-1; no reliable D call. V lost 0 bases, J lost 5 bases, and 13 bases lay in between. The CDR3 runs 15 residues. Germline V lookup: CDR1 MNHEY, CDR2 SVGAGI. The CDR3 reads CASSYSDGRKTEAFF. The CDR3, as DNA: TGTGCCAGCAGTTACTCGGACGGTCGAAAGACTGAAGCTTTCTTT.

V usage is TRBV28 and J usage is TRBJ2-7; 10 positions match TRBD2. CDR1 is MDHEN and CDR2 is SYDVKM in the germline V gene. The CDR3 sequence is 14 residues long. V lost 6 bases to trimming and J lost 0 bases; unmatched junction nucleotides: 2. DNA of the CDR3: TGTGCCAGCAGCTTAGCGGGGGGCTCCTACGAGCAGTACTTC. Amino acids: CASSLAGGSYEQYF.

The rearrangement uses TRBV28 and TRBJ1-1, with TRBD1 matching 12 bases. Germline values: CDR1 MDHEN, CDR2 SYDVKM. Germline trimming cut 6 bases from V and 11 bases from J; bases unmatched to any gene: 13. CDR3 length equals 15 residues. The CDR3, as DNA: TGTGCCAGCAGAAGAGCCGGGACAGGGGGCGAAGCGGCTTTCTTT. Its translation is CASRRAGTGGEAAFF.

The rearrangement links TRBV7-8 to TRBJ1-2, with 7 bases matching TRBD1. The CDR3 spans 16 residues. V gave up 4 bases and J gave up 12 bases; unmatched junction bases: 20. Germline V gene data show CDR1 as SGHVS and CDR2 as FQNEAQ. The CDR3 nucleotides read TGTGCCAGCAGCTCCTCCGGTTTTGGACAGGATATACGGGACACCTTC. It yields the protein CASSSSGFGQDIRDTF.

The chain carries TRBV29-1 and TRBJ2-1, with D hard to call. CDR1 and CDR2 from the germline V gene are SQVTM and ANQGSEA. The V end was cut by 5 bases, the J end by 1 base, with 12 bases between. The length of the CDR3 is 14 residues. CDR3 coding DNA: TGCAGCGTTCGTCTGGACGGATCCTACAATGAGCAGTTCTTC. Encoded protein: CSVRLDGSYNEQFF.

The chain is built from TRBV5-4 and TRBJ1-5, with TRBD1 as a possible D gene (5 bases). CDR1 is SGHNT and CDR2 is YYREEE in the germline V gene (reference sequence). This CDR3 has 13 amino acids. With 9 bases removed from V and 2 bases from J, the gap between germline ends came to 12 bases. In DNA form, the CDR3 reads TGTGCCACCGGGAGGGGAGGCAATCAGCCCCAGCATTTT. Its protein product is CATGRGGNQPQHF.

This rearrangement joins TRBV6-6 to TRBJ1-2; D not certain. The CDR3 contains 15 residues. CDR1 is MNHNY and CDR2 is SVGAGI in the germline V gene (reference sequence). The germline V and J ends were trimmed by 7 bases and 3 bases, with 18 bases remaining between them. The CDR3 loop reads CASIPEGGWDYGYTF. Here the CDR3 DNA reads TGTGCCAGCATCCCGGAGGGAGGATGGGACTATGGCTACACCTTC.

This CDR3 is CAWSVGFRGAFF. CDR3 sequence (DNA): TGTGCCTGGAGTGTAGGATTTCGAGGGGCTTTCTTT. The gene calls are TRBV30 and TRBJ1-1; D is unresolved. CDR1 and CDR2 (germline): GTSNPN, SVGIG (reference sequence). The CDR3 loop spans 12 amino acids. V lost 0 bases and J lost 11, with 13 bases in between. Supplemented by reference TRBV30 and TRBJ1-1, the full variable domain reads SQTIHQWPATLVQPVGSPLSLECTVEGTSNPNLYWYRQAAGRGLQLLFYSVGIGQISSEVPQNLSASRPQDRQFILSSKKLLLSDSGFYLCAWSVGFRGAFFGQGTRLTVV.

The chain employs TRBV14 and TRBJ1-1; TRBD1 is a possible D gene (5 bases). There are 14 residues in the CDR3. Germline CDR1 reads SGHDN; CDR2 reads FVKESK. Trimming removed 4 bases from V and 4 bases from J, with 13 bases in between. In DNA, the CDR3 is TGTGCCAGCAGCCTTCAACCGGGACTCACTGAAGCTTTCTTT. Translated: CASSLQPGLTEAFF.